This T cell receptor (beta chain) appears in the sequencing data of a study of spatial heterogeneity in lung cancer. TCRdb fed the 5' RACE reads into MiXCR, producing one record per CDR3 protein. Of tens of thousands of distinct CDR3 sequences in the sample, more than 8% are singletons; the top ten hold roughly 40%. Comments on this clonotype: A read error may account for a junction end that differs from germline.

Time point denoted: sample taken at primary tumor resection. TCRs were sequenced from unsorted whole RNA of tumor, nontumor lung or PBMC. Untreated early-stage non-small cell lung cancer patients, 72 in total, were the donors. CDR3 length: 15 residues. Looked up from germline, CDR1 is MNHEY and CDR2 is SMNVEV (reference sequence). The specimen was PBMCs, collected at surgery. The chain recombines TRBV27 with TRBJ1-5, with TRBD1 identical over 12 bases. The TCR comes from a female donor with early-stage non-small cell lung cancer. For the CDR3, the DNA is TGTGCCAGCAGTGGGGACAGGGGGCTAGGGCAGCCCCGGCATTTT. Translated, it gives CASSGDRGLGQPRHF.